This T cell receptor (beta chain) was profiled in a study of T cell responses to AZD1222 COVID-19 vaccine. TCRdb's copy holds only in-frame clones and misses some; the assay was immunoSEQ multiplex PCR. Of around 190,000 clones detected, approximately 92% appear once; the ten largest clones hold about 1.2%. This clone has a single count. CDR3 length: 16 residues. V dropped 3 bases and J dropped 0 bases, with 11 bases sitting between them. The germline V gene encodes CDR1 SGHTA and CDR2 FQGTGA. The chain has TRBV7-3 and TRBJ2-2, with D hard to call. This specimen was peripheral blood, taken on day 0 of AZD1222 vaccination. This TCR derives from an adult in good health. The CDR3, as DNA: TGTGCCAGCAGCTTCCGTAGACTCTCGAACACCGGGGAGCTGTTTTTT. It codes for CASSFRRLSNTGELFF.